This is a list of T cell receptor beta chains from one sample in a study of cytomegalovirus exposure and HLA in healthy donors. TCRdb's table, derived via immunoSEQ multiplex PCR, lists solely in-frame clones and lacks some. This table has about 130,000 clones, 80% to 90% appearing once. Material for sequencing was PBMCs. Every receptor here comes from a woman between 18 and 29 years old in good health and CMV-seropositive. The CDR3 runs from the conserved cysteine through the conserved F or W.

CDR3 protein: CAISVISGPQHF; J gene: TRBJ1-5; V gene: TRBV10-3
CDR3 protein: CASKLYGGKNIQYF; J gene: TRBJ2-4; V gene: TRBV6-1
CDR3 protein: CASSYGTGSKYGYTF; J gene: TRBJ1-2; V gene: TRBV6-5
CDR3 protein: CSSSLESGNTEAFF; J gene: TRBJ1-1; V gene: TRBV7-9
CDR3 protein: CASSRAVGGLSGELFF; J gene: TRBJ2-2; V gene: TRBV21-1
CDR3 protein: CASSERSNEQYF; J gene: TRBJ2-7; V gene: TRBV5-1
CDR3 protein: CSVEDPSSYEQYF; J gene: TRBJ2-7; V gene: TRBV29-1
CDR3 protein: CASRKPGDTEAFF; J gene: TRBJ1-1; V gene: TRBV7-2
CDR3 protein: CASSVNRDTEAFF; J gene: TRBJ1-1; V gene: TRBV19
CDR3 protein: CASSPGGPYEQYF; J gene: TRBJ2-7; V gene: TRBV5-4
CDR3 protein: CASSLGGGEGDTQYF; J gene: TRBJ2-3; V gene: TRBV7-2
CDR3 protein: CASSAYRVDTGELFF; J gene: TRBJ2-2; V gene: TRBV18
CDR3 protein: CASSRTGFENNEQFF; J gene: TRBJ2-1; V gene: TRBV6-4
CDR3 protein: CASSGQGWGGYTF; J gene: TRBJ1-2; V gene: TRBV9
CDR3 protein: CASTRTGSETQYF; J gene: TRBJ2-5; V gene: TRBV27
CDR3 protein: CSARDGGAFF; J gene: TRBJ1-1; V gene: TRBV20-1
CDR3 protein: CASSLSTGLIEAGELFF; J gene: TRBJ2-2; V gene: TRBV5-1
CDR3 protein: CASSGRRKAGEENIQYF; J gene: TRBJ2-4; V gene: TRBV25-1
CDR3 protein: CSVSLGLAGDGGETQYF; J gene: TRBJ2-5; V gene: TRBV29-1
CDR3 protein: CASALRTGEETQYF; J gene: TRBJ2-5; V gene: TRBV6-5
CDR3 protein: CASTGTGFVDTQYF; J gene: TRBJ2-3; V gene: TRBV9
CDR3 protein: CASSQAGGGNYGYTF; J gene: TRBJ1-2; V gene: TRBV2
CDR3 protein: CAISRDRAETQYF; J gene: TRBJ2-5; V gene: TRBV10-3
CDR3 protein: CASSLNSGGGYEQYF; J gene: TRBJ2-7; V gene: TRBV5-1
CDR3 protein: CASSHKQKNTEAFF; J gene: TRBJ1-1; V gene: TRBV6-5
CDR3 protein: CASSPPGTEVNTGELFF; J gene: TRBJ2-2; V gene: TRBV18
CDR3 protein: CASSFREGYGYTF; J gene: TRBJ1-2; V gene: TRBV5-4
CDR3 protein: CASSQDQGADEQYF; J gene: -; V gene: TRBV4-1
CDR3 protein: CASSLTGEGANTEAFF; J gene: TRBJ1-1; V gene: TRBV27
CDR3 protein: CASSETVYTEAFF; J gene: TRBJ1-1; V gene: TRBV11-3
CDR3 protein: CASSLYGGSQETQYF; J gene: TRBJ2-5; V gene: TRBV5-1
CDR3 protein: CASTRGDGAGGYTF; J gene: TRBJ1-2; V gene: TRBV7-9
CDR3 protein: CSVEFGTGGSYNEQFF; J gene: TRBJ2-1; V gene: TRBV29-1
CDR3 protein: CASSVGLMNTEAFF; J gene: TRBJ1-1; V gene: TRBV9
CDR3 protein: CASSLDRNTEAFF; J gene: TRBJ1-1; V gene: TRBV11-2
CDR3 protein: CATSRDFSGRMGNTIYF; J gene: TRBJ1-3; V gene: TRBV15
CDR3 protein: CASSSGQGRGETQYF; J gene: TRBJ2-5; V gene: TRBV11-3
CDR3 protein: CASSPLGGEGQPQHF; J gene: TRBJ1-5; V gene: TRBV5-1
CDR3 protein: CASGILGSGVTEAFF; J gene: TRBJ1-1; V gene: TRBV19
CDR3 protein: CASSTNTGDPPLHF; J gene: TRBJ1-6; V gene: TRBV19
CDR3 protein: CASSLRGSTDTQYF; J gene: TRBJ2-3; V gene: TRBV7-9
CDR3 protein: CASSLTDAETQYF; J gene: TRBJ2-5; V gene: TRBV7-9
CDR3 protein: CASSEQGANTEAFF; J gene: TRBJ1-1; V gene: TRBV2
CDR3 protein: CASRPGQGARGNTEAFF; J gene: TRBJ1-1; V gene: TRBV7-6
CDR3 protein: CASSQPLAGNYEQYF; J gene: TRBJ2-7; V gene: TRBV4-1
CDR3 protein: CSVGEKGDRRTMNTEAFF; J gene: TRBJ1-1; V gene: TRBV29-1
CDR3 protein: CALGAGGYYNEQFF; J gene: TRBJ2-1; V gene: TRBV30
CDR3 protein: CASSITANTGELFF; J gene: TRBJ2-2; V gene: TRBV19
CDR3 protein: CASSWDKYQPQHF; J gene: TRBJ1-5; V gene: TRBV6-5